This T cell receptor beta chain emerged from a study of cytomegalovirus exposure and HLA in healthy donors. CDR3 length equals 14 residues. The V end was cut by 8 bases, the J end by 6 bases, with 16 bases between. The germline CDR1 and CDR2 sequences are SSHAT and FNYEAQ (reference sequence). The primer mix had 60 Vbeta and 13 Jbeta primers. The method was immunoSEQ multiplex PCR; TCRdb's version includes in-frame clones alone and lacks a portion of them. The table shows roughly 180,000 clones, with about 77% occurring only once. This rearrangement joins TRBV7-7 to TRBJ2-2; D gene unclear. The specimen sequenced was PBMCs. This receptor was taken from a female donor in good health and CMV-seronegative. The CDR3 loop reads CASAPAVFSGELFF. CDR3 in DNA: TGTGCCAGCGCCCCTGCGGTTTTTTCCGGGGAGCTGTTTTTT.